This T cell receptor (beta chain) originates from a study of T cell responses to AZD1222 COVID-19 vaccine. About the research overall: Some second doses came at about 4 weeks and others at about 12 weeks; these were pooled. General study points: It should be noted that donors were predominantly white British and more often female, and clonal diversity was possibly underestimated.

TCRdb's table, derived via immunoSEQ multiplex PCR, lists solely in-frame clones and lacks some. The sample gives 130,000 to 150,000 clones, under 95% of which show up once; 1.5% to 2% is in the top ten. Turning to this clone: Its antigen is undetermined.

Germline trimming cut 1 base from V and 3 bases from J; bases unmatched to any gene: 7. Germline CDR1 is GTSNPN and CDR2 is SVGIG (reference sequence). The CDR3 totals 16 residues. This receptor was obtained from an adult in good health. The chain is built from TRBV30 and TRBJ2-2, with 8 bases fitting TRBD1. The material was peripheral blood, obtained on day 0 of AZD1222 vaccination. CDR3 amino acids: CAWSGGDRHYTGELFF. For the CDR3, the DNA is TGTGCCTGGAGTGGCGGGGACAGGCACTACACCGGGGAGCTGTTTTTT.